This TCR beta chain was recorded in a study of OX40 agonist ivuxolimab in advanced cancers. Describing the broader study: Ivuxolimab was a fully human IgG2 agonistic monoclonal antibody targeting the costimulatory receptor OX40 (CD134). Among the approximately 50 dose-escalation patients, about 19 had hepatocellular carcinoma, about 15 melanoma, 9 renal cell carcinoma and 9 head and neck cancer. Intravenous ivuxolimab was administered to patients every 2 weeks at six dose levels: 0.01, 0.1, 0.3, 1.5, 3 and 10 mg/kg. The paper reports the monotherapy dose-escalation portion (N of about 51 patients) of the phase I ivuxolimab trial. Patients were allowed to have had prior anti-PD-1, anti-PD-L1 or anti-CTLA-4 therapy, and approximately 40% of the dose-escalation patients had been treated with checkpoint inhibitors. The point of sequencing TCRbeta in the periphery was to test whether ivuxolimab changed TCR sequence diversity and drove clonal T-cell expansion. Partial responses occurred in three dose-escalation patients: two with cutaneous melanoma and one with hepatocellular carcinoma. A male proportion of approximately 83% and a mean age of about 60 years, ranging from 23 to 79, were recorded for the dose-escalation cohort. The study at large found these results: At doses from 0.1 to 3.0 mg/kg, clonal expansion was seen in both CD4+ and CD8+ blood T cells between baseline and week 6. Low levels of normalized T-cell clonal expansion were also seen in some nonresponding patients. The antigen specificity of the peripheral T cells that underwent clonal expansion was not determined. After ivuxolimab, CD8+ T cells had more expanded clones than CD4+ T cells on average. In the 0.1-3.0 mg/kg groups, partial responders had among the lowest normalized peripheral clonal expansion, particularly in CD8+ T cells.

On this clone itself: Its antigen specificity is not known. No quality values exist for individual bases; no much larger clone is one base distant.

After removal of 5 bases from V and 3 bases from J, the junction retains 4 bases not matched to a gene. The CDR3, from cysteine to phenylalanine, totals 16 residues. Solely the CDR3 DNA is kept, with 48 bases framed from the first base. The CDR1 and CDR2 encoded by the germline V gene are MRHNA and SNTAGT. The trial excluded patients who had a history of autoimmune disease or who were on systemic immunosuppression. Peripheral blood for TCR sequencing was collected from all dose cohorts at baseline, on cycle 4 day 1, and on cycle 7 day 1. The samples were taken from a phase I, first-in-human, multicenter, open-label dose-escalation trial of ivuxolimab. Adults with locally advanced or metastatic head and neck squamous cell, hepatocellular, melanoma or renal cell carcinoma were enrolled in the trial. Before TCR sequencing, CD4+ and CD8+ T cells were separately sorted from peripheral blood. To sequence the TCRbeta CDR3 region, genomic DNA was isolated from the sorted cells. The immunoSEQ Assay was used to sequence the TCRbeta CDR3 regions. In TCRdb, the immuneACCESS table is reduced to in-frame sequences with V and J assigned. These tables do not hold every clone; where another copy was compared, an unresolved V gene accounts for under half, and the others remain unexplained. The sample table contains 70,000 to 95,000 clones; only one count was recorded for about 91% of them. The top ten constitute 0.45% to 0.55% of the sample.

The rearranged segments are TRBV6-4 and TRBJ2-1; a stretch of 13 junction bases matches TRBD2. This sequence originates from an adult with an advanced solid tumor such as melanoma, head and neck, liver or kidney cancer. The material sequenced was CD4+ or CD8+ T cells sorted from blood, taken in a trial of the OX40 agonist ivuxolimab. The CDR3 region reads CASSTSGRAIYNEQFF. The DNA sequence follows: TGTGCCAGCAGTACTAGCGGGAGGGCCATCTACAATGAGCAGTTCTTC.